These 24 T cell receptor beta chains were all obtained from the same sample, sequenced in a study of T-cell reconstitution after alpha-beta-depleted transplantation in children. For TCRbeta, the library was prepared with unique molecular identifiers. One entry per CDR3 protein results from TCRdb running MiXCR on the PCR reads. The sample records 450,000 to 600,000 distinct CDR3 sequences, around 17% being singletons. This specimen consisted of PBMCs from the stem cell graft donor, obtained from the stem cell graft. The source of these receptors is a human donor who donated a stem cell graft to a child with acute lymphoblastic leukemia.

The rearrangement links TRBV7-3 to TRBJ2-5; a weak D match, TRBD2 (5 bases). Between the trimmed V and J ends, which lost 3 bases and 2 bases, there was a span of 13 bases. The CDR3 is 15 residues long. From germline, CDR1 is SGHTA and CDR2 FQGTGA. CDR3 DNA: TGTGCCAGCAGCTTCAGCGGAGCTCCTCAAGAGACCCAGTACTTC. This encodes CASSFSGAPQETQYF.

The rearrangement links TRBV6-1 to TRBJ2-7, with TRBD2 matching 10 bases. This CDR3 region has 14 residues. The V gene end was trimmed by 6 bases and the J gene end by 6 bases; junction bases not matched to a gene: 8. CDR1 is MNHNS and CDR2 is SASEGT in the germline V gene. CDR3 bases: TGTGCCAGCAGAGAGCTAGCGGGAGCTGCCGAGCAGTACTTC. Translation: CASRELAGAAEQYF.

The gene calls are TRBV20-1 and TRBJ2-7; a weak D match, TRBD2 (6 bases). CDR3 size: 12 residues. Germline loops: CDR1 DFQATT, CDR2 SNEGSKA (reference sequence). V dropped 7 bases and J dropped 3 bases, with 13 bases sitting between them. The CDR3 loop is CSVRDSDYEQYF. The CDR3, as DNA: TGCAGTGTCCGGGACTCCGACTACGAGCAGTACTTC.

This clonotype was counted only a few times. The rearrangement joins TRBV20-1 to TRBJ2-7; TRBD1 is a possible D gene (5 bases). The germline V and J ends were trimmed by 3 bases and 0 bases, with 12 bases remaining between them. The germline V gene encodes CDR1 DFQATT and CDR2 SNEGSKA (reference sequence). The CDR3 consists of 14 residues. The CDR3 spells CSASRTQASYEQYF. In DNA, the CDR3 is TGCAGTGCTAGTCGGACACAGGCCTCCTACGAGCAGTACTTC.

This clonotype occurred a few times. This chain's CDR3 is CASSGHWGTYEQYF. The CDR3 nucleotides read TGCGCCAGCAGCGGCCACTGGGGTACCTACGAGCAGTACTTC. The chain combines TRBV5-1 with TRBJ2-7; D gene uncertain. Germline CDR1 is SGHRS and CDR2 is YFSETQ. CDR3 length: 14 residues. V shed 4 bases and J shed 2 bases, with 13 bases lying between them.

The chain recombines TRBV5-1 with TRBJ2-5; the match to TRBD1 covers 9 bases. Trimming at V came to 3 bases and at J to 5 bases, leaving 5 bases not matched to a gene. Per germline, CDR1 SGHRS and CDR2 YFSETQ. CDR3 length: 14 residues. In DNA form, the CDR3 reads TGCGCCAGCAGCTACAGGGGGCTCTCGGAGACCCAGTACTTC. Amino acid sequence: CASSYRGLSETQYF.

The CDR3 sequence is CASSQGMGSYEQYF. CDR3 nucleotide sequence: TGCGCCAGCAGCCAGGGGATGGGGTCCTACGAGCAGTACTTC. The rearrangement links TRBV4-1 to TRBJ2-7; no definite D call. Per germline, CDR1 MGHRA and CDR2 YSYEKL. V dropped 3 bases and J dropped 1 base, with 10 bases sitting between them. The CDR3 covers 14 residues.

This clonotype came up a few times. The rearrangement joins TRBV27 to TRBJ2-7, with D possibly matching TRBD2 (6 bases). Germline CDR1 is MNHEY and CDR2 is SMNVEV (reference sequence). This CDR3 has 15 amino acids. With 0 bases removed from V and 6 bases from J, the gap between germline ends came to 15 bases. The CDR3 DNA follows: TGTGCCAGCAGTTTATCAGGAGGGTTAAGGAGCGAGCAGTACTTC. The encoded protein is CASSLSGGLRSEQYF.

This clonotype was observed a few times. CDR3 DNA sequence: TGCGCCAGCAGCTTCAGGGGACCCGCGGGTAATGAGCAGTTCTTC. Translating it yields CASSFRGPAGNEQFF. The chain combines TRBV5-1 with TRBJ2-1; maybe TRBD1 (6 bases). The CDR3 runs 15 residues. The V and J ends lost 2 bases and 7 bases respectively, with 16 bases between them. CDR1 SGHRS and CDR2 YFSETQ come from the germline V gene.

There are a few counts of this clonotype. The chain recombines TRBV10-1 with TRBJ2-7; a possible D gene is TRBD1 (6 bases). Trimming shortened V by 5 bases and J by 0 bases, and 8 bases separated the two germline ends. Germline-derived CDR1 and CDR2 are WNHNN and SYGVQD (reference sequence). The CDR3 covers 13 residues. CDR3 in DNA: TGCGCCAGCAGTAAGACAGGCTCCTACGAGCAGTACTTC. Its translation: CASSKTGSYEQYF.

In this sample, this clonotype turned up a few times. The chain links TRBV4-1 to TRBJ2-1, with TRBD2 identical over 10 bases. Germline assignment: CDR1 MGHRA and CDR2 YSYEKL. V lost 0 bases, J lost 7 bases, and 9 bases stayed unmatched. The CDR3 extends over 17 amino acids. CDR3 nucleotides: TGCGCCAGCAGCCAAGAAGGCGCTAGCGGGAGCAGGAATGAGCAGTTCTTC. Translated, it gives CASSQEGASGSRNEQFF.

This clonotype was observed at least ten times. V and J are TRBV6-4 and TRBJ2-3, with 8 bases that match TRBD1. This CDR3 is 16 amino acids long. Germline V gene sequence: CDR1 MRHNA, CDR2 SNTAGT. J gave up 1 base and V 0 bases, and 3 bases lay outside the gene matches. DNA for the CDR3: TGTGCCAGCAGTGACTCTGCGACAGGGGGCACAGATACGCAGTATTTT. Protein: CASSDSATGGTDTQYF.

The rearrangement joins TRBV27 to TRBJ1-5; 9 positions agree with TRBD1. Germline V gene lookup returns CDR1 MNHEY and CDR2 SMNVEV (reference sequence). Unmatched junction bases numbered 5, after V lost 8 bases and J lost 0 bases. The CDR3 extends over 15 amino acids. The CDR3 sequence: CASGTGTFSNQPQHF. For the CDR3, the DNA is TGTGCCAGCGGGACAGGGACCTTTAGCAATCAGCCCCAGCATTTT.

The V call is TRBV20-1, the J call TRBJ1-1; TRBD1 agrees at 9 bases. Trimming removed 3 bases from V and 4 bases from J; junction bases left unmatched: 12. The CDR3 loop spans 16 amino acids. From germline, CDR1 is DFQATT and CDR2 SNEGSKA (reference sequence). This CDR3 reads CSASSGDRAVATEAFF. In nucleotides, the CDR3 is TGCAGTGCTAGTAGTGGGGACAGGGCTGTGGCCACTGAAGCTTTCTTT.

The genes are TRBV6-2 or TRBV6-3 and TRBJ2-1, with D unclear. V was shortened by 5 bases and J by 12 bases, with 14 bases between the two germline ends. This CDR3 spans 12 amino acids. Germline lookup yields CDR1 MNHEY and CDR2 SVGEGT. CDR3 sequence reads: CASSKRSVLQFF. The CDR3 nucleotides are TGTGCCAGCAGTAAGAGATCGGTACTGCAGTTCTTC.

This clonotype was observed many times. The V and J genes are TRBV20-1 and TRBJ2-7; D gene ambiguous. Germline V gene sequence: CDR1 DFQATT, CDR2 SNEGSKA (reference sequence). V lost 1 base, J lost 3 bases, and 10 bases lay in between. This CDR3 spans 13 amino acids. The CDR3 loop is CSARGALYYEQYF. In nucleotides, the CDR3 is TGCAGTGCTAGAGGCGCCTTATACTACGAGCAGTACTTC.

The chain joins TRBV11-1 to TRBJ2-1; 7 nucleotides line up with TRBD1. The CDR3 totals 14 residues. V shed 8 bases and J 2 bases; nucleotides not matched to a gene: 6. The V gene's germline CDR1 is SGHAT and CDR2 FQDESV (reference sequence). The CDR3 protein is CASERGQPYNEQFF. The CDR3 DNA reads TGTGCCAGCGAGAGGGGGCAGCCCTACAATGAGCAGTTCTTC. Filled out from reference TRBV11-1 and TRBJ2-1, the complete variable domain reads EAEVAQSPRYKITEKSQAVAFWCDPISGHATLYWYRQILGQGPELLVQFQDESVVDDSQLPKDRFSAERLKGVDSTLKIQPAELGDSAMYLCASERGQPYNEQFFGPGTRLTVL.

This clonotype was observed a few times. The chain recombines TRBV19 with TRBJ2-7; D tentatively fits TRBD1 or TRBD2 (5 bases each). The CDR3 contains 15 residues. Germline V lookup: CDR1 LNHDA, CDR2 SQIVND (reference sequence). Trimming took 3 bases from V and 7 from J, leaving 19 bases between them. The CDR3 DNA reads as TGTGCCAGTAGTATGGTGGGGACCGCGAGAGAGGAGCAGTACTTC. Its protein is CASSMVGTAREEQYF.

The V gene is TRBV4-2, the J gene TRBJ2-1, with D perhaps matching TRBD2 (5 bases). CDR1 LGHNA and CDR2 YNFKEQ come from the germline V gene. The CDR3 covers 11 residues. V lost 1 base, J lost 10 bases, and 5 bases lay in between. The DNA of the CDR3 is TGTGCCAGCAGCCAAGTAGCGGAGCAGTTCTTC. It specifies CASSQVAEQFF.

This clonotype turned up a few times. The V and J genes are TRBV11-2 and TRBJ2-7; D not resolved. Between the trimmed V and J ends, which lost 6 bases and 2 bases, there was a span of 17 bases. The length of the CDR3 is 15 residues. CDR1 SGHAT and CDR2 FQNNGV come from the germline V gene. The CDR3 DNA follows: TGTGCCAGCAGAACCCCTTGGGGAATCGCCTACGAGCAGTACTTC. Its protein is CASRTPWGIAYEQYF.

CDR3 DNA: TGCGCCAGCAGCTTGGCAGGGGGTGATTATAATTCACCCCTCCACTTT. It is translated as CASSLAGGDYNSPLHF. The chain uses TRBV5-1 and TRBJ1-6, with 7 bases fitting TRBD1. J gave up 4 bases and V 0 bases, and 4 bases lay outside the gene matches. The CDR3 covers 16 residues. CDR1 is SGHRS and CDR2 is YFSETQ in the germline V gene.

This clonotype was seen a handful of times. The CDR3 here is CASLRTYRDEQFF. CDR3 in DNA: TGTGCCAGCCTTAGGACCTATAGGGATGAGCAGTTCTTC. The chain combines TRBV12-3 or TRBV12-4 with TRBJ2-1; D is unclear. This CDR3 region has 13 residues. Trimming removed 8 bases at V and 8 bases at J, with 16 bases between.

The chain recombines TRBV20-1 with TRBJ2-3; D not resolved. CDR3 length: 13 residues. Trimming removed 4 bases at V and 1 base at J, with 9 bases between. Germline loops: CDR1 DFQATT, CDR2 SNEGSKA (reference sequence). This CDR3 is CSATSRRTDTQYF. The CDR3 DNA follows: TGCAGTGCTACAAGCCGGCGCACAGATACGCAGTATTTT.

This clonotype has just a few counts. The gene calls are TRBV5-1 and TRBJ2-3; 10 bases match TRBD2. V lost 2 bases, J lost 4 bases, and 10 bases stayed unmatched. This CDR3 is 17 amino acids long. Germline CDR1 reads SGHRS; CDR2 reads YFSETQ. The CDR3 here is CASSFPLAGGSADTQYF. Here the CDR3 DNA reads TGCGCCAGCAGCTTCCCCTTAGCGGGAGGTAGCGCAGATACGCAGTATTTT.